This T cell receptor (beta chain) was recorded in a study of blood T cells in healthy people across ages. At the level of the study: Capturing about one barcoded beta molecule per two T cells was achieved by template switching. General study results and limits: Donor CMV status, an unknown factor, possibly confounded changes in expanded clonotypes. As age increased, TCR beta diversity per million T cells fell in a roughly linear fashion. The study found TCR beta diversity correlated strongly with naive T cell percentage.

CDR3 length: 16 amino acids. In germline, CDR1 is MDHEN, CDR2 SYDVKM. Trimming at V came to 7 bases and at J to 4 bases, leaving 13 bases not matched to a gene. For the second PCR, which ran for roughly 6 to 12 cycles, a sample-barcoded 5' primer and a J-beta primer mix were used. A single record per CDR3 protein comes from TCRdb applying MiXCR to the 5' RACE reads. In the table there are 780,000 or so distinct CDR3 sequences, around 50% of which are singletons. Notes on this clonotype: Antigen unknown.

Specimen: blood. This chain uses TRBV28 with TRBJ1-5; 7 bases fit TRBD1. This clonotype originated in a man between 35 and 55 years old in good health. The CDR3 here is CASMGTATGLNQPQHF. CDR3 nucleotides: TGTGCCAGCATGGGGACGGCGACAGGGTTAAATCAGCCCCAGCATTTT.